Presented here are 27 T cell receptor beta chains from one specimen sequenced in a study of blood T cell repertoires in COVID-19. Assay used: immunoSEQ multiplex PCR; TCRdb lists only in-frame clones, some missing. In the table there are 150,000 or so clones, roughly 86% of which are singletons. The material sequenced was peripheral blood. The source is a human donor with acute or convalescent COVID-19. The donor label of this sample is uncertain.

The chain recombines TRBV7-9 with TRBJ1-1, with TRBD1 as a possible D gene (5 bases). Looked up from germline, CDR1 is SEHNR and CDR2 is FQNEAQ (reference sequence). Trimming pared 6 bases from V and 4 bases from J, leaving 9 bases between. There are 12 residues in the CDR3. For the CDR3, the DNA is TGTGCCAGCAGGGAGGGGACCACTGAAGCTTTCTTT. It encodes CASREGTTEAFF.

This rearrangement joins TRBV19 to TRBJ2-2; 15 nucleotides match TRBD2. Germline values: CDR1 LNHDA, CDR2 SQIVND (reference sequence). The CDR3 covers 16 residues. Unmatched junction bases numbered 3, after V lost 4 bases and J lost 6 bases. Here the CDR3 DNA reads TGTGCCAGTAGTACTCGGACTAGCGGGGGGGCCGGGGAGCTGTTTTTT. This translates into CASSTRTSGGAGELFF.

This clone has only a few counts. The chain combines TRBV6-5 with TRBJ1-5; 7 bases match TRBD1. CDR1 MNHEY and CDR2 SVGAGI come from the germline V gene. The CDR3 is 13 amino acids. The trim removed 9 bases at V and 2 bases at J, leaving 4 bases unmatched. The CDR3: CASLTGGNQPQHF. For the CDR3, the DNA is TGTGCCAGTCTTACAGGGGGCAATCAGCCCCAGCATTTT.

The chain combines TRBV6-2 or TRBV6-3 with TRBJ2-7; TRBD1 might be the D (5 bases). With 0 bases removed from V and 12 bases from J, the gap between germline ends came to 27 bases. The germline V gene has CDR1 MNHEY and CDR2 SVGEGT. This CDR3 is 17 amino acids long. In DNA form, the CDR3 reads TGTGCCAGCAGTTACTCTGGATCCCCCCCCCTTGACTTCCAGGGGTACTTC. It is translated as CASSYSGSPPLDFQGYF.

This clone came up once. Other DNA sequences of this sample code for an identical CDR3. The rearrangement links TRBV5-1 to TRBJ2-1; 7 bases are shared with TRBD2. Germline V lookup: CDR1 SGHRS, CDR2 YFSETQ. Trimming took 1 base from V and 4 from J; bases not matched to a gene: 5. The CDR3 has 15 residues. The CDR3 DNA sequence: TGCGCCAGCAGCTTGCCTAGCGGAGGTTACAATGAGCAGTTCTTC. This encodes CASSLPSGGYNEQFF.

This chain uses TRBV18 with TRBJ2-5; 8 nucleotides match TRBD1. The CDR3 covers 15 residues. The junction had 5 bases not matched to a gene; V was cut back by 4 bases and J by 1 base. Germline CDR1 is KGHSH and CDR2 is LQKENI. The CDR3, as DNA: TGTGCCAGCTCACGGACAGGGACCTCCCAAGAGACCCAGTACTTC. Translated: CASSRTGTSQETQYF.

This clone was recorded a few times. The chain carries TRBV20-1 and TRBJ1-2; D is ambiguous. Trimming stripped 3 bases from V and 4 bases from J, with 6 bases between. The CDR3 contains 11 residues. Germline assignment: CDR1 DFQATT and CDR2 SNEGSKA (reference sequence). Here the CDR3 DNA reads TGCAGTGCTAGTCACACCTATGGCTACACCTTC. The encoded protein is CSASHTYGYTF.

Only a few counts were recorded for this clone. V usage is TRBV10-1 and J usage is TRBJ1-4; perhaps TRBD1 as D (5 bases). The CDR3 length is 13 residues. The V gene lost 7 bases and the J gene lost 10 bases, with 16 bases spanning the gap. Per germline, CDR1 WNHNN and CDR2 SYGVQD (reference sequence). The CDR3 DNA sequence: TGCGCCAGCACCGACGGGGGGAGAGGAAAACTGTTTTTT. Its protein is CASTDGGRGKLFF.

A word on this clone: The sample has other DNA sequences that encode this CDR3 too. V gene TRBV7-2 combines with J gene TRBJ1-1; D is unresolved. Germline V CDR1 and CDR2: SGHTA, FQGNSA. This CDR3 is 14 amino acids long. Trimming took off 1 base at V and 1 base at J, with 7 bases between the two ends. CDR3 nucleotides: TGTGCCAGCAGCTTAGTAGGCGGGAACACTGAAGCTTTCTTT. It specifies CASSLVGGNTEAFF.

The chain joins TRBV4-1 to TRBJ2-7; tentatively, D is TRBD2 (6 bases). Per germline, CDR1 MGHRA and CDR2 YSYEKL. Trimming removed 1 base from V and 2 bases from J, with 9 bases in between. The CDR3 consists of 14 residues. The CDR3 DNA sequence: TGCGCCAGCAGCCAAGTTCCGGGGGCCTACGAGCAGTACTTC. It is translated as CASSQVPGAYEQYF.

This clone was picked up one time. This chain joins TRBV3-1 (or the pseudogene TRBV3-2) and TRBJ2-4; TRBD2 matches at 10 bases. Germline CDR1 LGHDT, CDR2 YNNKEL (reference sequence). The CDR3 spans 14 residues. Trimming took 1 base from V and 8 from J; bases not matched to a gene: 2. CDR3 sequence (DNA): TGTGCCAGCAGCCAAGGGCTAGCGGGGGACATTCAGTACTTC. Encoded protein: CASSQGLAGDIQYF.

The CDR3 region has the DNA TGTGCCAGCTCAATTACACAGGGCCTCGGCACTGAAGCTTTCTTT. This gives the protein CASSITQGLGTEAFF. The genes are TRBV18 and TRBJ1-1; tentatively, D is TRBD1 (6 bases). The CDR3 has 15 amino acids. Germline V lookup: CDR1 KGHSH, CDR2 LQKENI. V lost 5 bases to trimming and J lost 4 bases, with 17 bases between them.

This chain links TRBV7-2 with TRBJ1-1; D is possibly TRBD1 (6 bases). Germline CDR1 is SGHTA and CDR2 is FQGNSA. V lost 4 bases, J lost 2 bases, and 8 bases lay in between. The CDR3 contains 13 residues. The CDR3 here is CASSSDSNTEAFF. CDR3 nucleotides: TGTGCCAGCAGCTCGGACAGTAACACTGAAGCTTTCTTT.

The rearrangement links TRBV2 to TRBJ2-3; 11 nucleotides agree with TRBD2. The CDR3 contains 15 residues. V gave up 5 bases and J gave up 4 bases; unmatched junction bases: 5. The germline CDR1 and CDR2 sequences are SNHLY and FYNNEI. The CDR3 bases are TGTGCCAGCAGTATACTAGCGGGGGTAGCAGATACGCAGTATTTT. This translates into CASSILAGVADTQYF.

J is TRBJ1-2 and V is TRBV7-2; 10 positions match TRBD1. There are 16 residues in the CDR3. V lost 2 bases and J lost 6; bases outside the gene matches: 9. Germline CDR1 SGHTA, CDR2 FQGNSA. For the CDR3, the DNA is TGTGCCAGCAGCTTAATATACTCGACAGGGGGCCATGGCTACACCTTC. Translating gives CASSLIYSTGGHGYTF. Together with reference TRBV7-2 and TRBJ1-2, the CDR3 gives the full variable domain: GAGVSQSPSNKVTEKGKDVELRCDPISGHTALYWYRQSLGQGLEFLIYFQGNSAPDKSGLPSDRFSAERTGGSVSTLTIQRTQQEDSAVYLCASSLIYSTGGHGYTFGSGTRLTVV.

This clone was seen a single time. The V gene is TRBV7-2, the J gene TRBJ2-2, with 9 bases matching TRBD1. Germline CDR1 is SGHTA and CDR2 is FQGNSA. The CDR3 contains 15 residues. V lost 10 bases and J lost 4; bases outside the gene matches: 10. The CDR3 DNA reads as TGTGCCACCCTCCGGGACAGGGTGAGCACCGGGGAGCTGTTTTTT. Protein product: CATLRDRVSTGELFF.

The chain combines TRBV5-1 with TRBJ2-7; the match to TRBD1 covers 9 bases. The CDR3 is 16 amino acids. V lost 4 bases to trimming and J lost 5 bases; unmatched junction nucleotides: 13. Germline assignment: CDR1 SGHRS and CDR2 YFSETQ. CDR3 bases: TGCGCCAGCAGCCCTTTCCCGGGACAGGGTCTCCACGAGCAGTACTTC. Translated, it gives CASSPFPGQGLHEQYF.

This clone was counted a few times. The chain couples TRBV7-2 to TRBJ1-5; 8 bases are shared with TRBD1. V shed 5 bases and J 10 bases; nucleotides not matched to a gene: 10. This CDR3 comprises 14 residues. Germline lookup yields CDR1 SGHTA and CDR2 FQGNSA. The CDR3 region has the DNA TGTGCCAGCAGCAACCGACAGGGGAACGTTCCCCAGCATTTT. It encodes CASSNRQGNVPQHF.

The chain employs TRBV30 and TRBJ1-5; D is perhaps TRBD1 (6 bases). The CDR3 contains 14 residues. The V gene lost 1 base and the J gene lost 6 bases, with 13 bases spanning the gap. Germline V gene lookup returns CDR1 GTSNPN and CDR2 SVGIG (reference sequence). CDR3 sequence: CAWSANQGSQPQHF. The CDR3 DNA sequence: TGTGCCTGGAGTGCTAACCAGGGGAGTCAGCCCCAGCATTTT.

The rearrangement links TRBV6-2 or TRBV6-3 to TRBJ1-2, with D maybe TRBD1 (5 bases). The ends were cut back, 5 bases at V and 8 bases at J, with 18 bases in the middle. CDR3 size: 14 residues. In germline, CDR1 is MNHEY, CDR2 SVGEGT. In nucleotides, the CDR3 is TGTGCCAGCAGTGGACGGACATGGGGCTACGGCTACACCTTC. It codes for CASSGRTWGYGYTF.

The rearrangement links TRBV5-5 to TRBJ2-2; D might be TRBD2 (5 bases). CDR1 SGHKS and CDR2 YYEKEE come from the germline V gene (reference sequence). This CDR3 region has 14 residues. V shed 4 bases and J shed 6 bases, with 13 bases lying between them. In nucleotides, the CDR3 is TGTGCCAGCAGCCCGCCGCGGGTGGCCGGGGAGCTGTTTTTT. Translation gives CASSPPRVAGELFF.

CDR3 sequence (DNA): TGTGCCAGCAGCTCGTCTGCGGGAGGCGGAAAACTGTTTTTT. It translates to CASSSSAGGGKLFF. The gene calls are TRBV5-8 and TRBJ1-4; D remains ambiguous. Looked up from germline, CDR1 is SGHTS and CDR2 is YDEGEE. With 3 bases removed from V and 10 bases from J, the gap between germline ends came to 16 bases. This CDR3 spans 14 amino acids. Looking up the rest from reference TRBV5-8 and TRBJ1-4 gives the full variable domain: EAGVTQSPTHLIKTRGQQATLRCSPISGHTSVYWYQQALGLGLQFLLWYDEGEERNRGNFPPRFSGRQFPNYSSELNVNALELEDSALYLCASSSSAGGGKLFFGSGTQLSVL.

This rearrangement joins TRBV25-1 to TRBJ2-7; 7 bases match TRBD2. Germline V gene data show CDR1 as MGHDK and CDR2 as SYGVNS. V lost 5 bases and J lost 4; bases outside the gene matches: 5. This CDR3 has 13 amino acids. The CDR3 DNA reads TGTGCCAGCAGTTTGAGGGAGGGATACGAGCAGTACTTC. It codes for CASSLREGYEQYF.

CDR3 DNA: TGTGCCAGCAGCTTGGAACAGGGGAGATCCTATAATTCACCCCTCCACTTT. Its protein is CASSLEQGRSYNSPLHF. This chain joins TRBV7-2 and TRBJ1-6; TRBD1 aligns across 7 bases. Germline CDR1 SGHTA, CDR2 FQGNSA. The V and J ends lost 3 bases and 1 base, in that order; junction bases with no gene match: 6. The CDR3 runs 17 residues. Together with reference TRBV7-2 and TRBJ1-6, the CDR3 gives the full variable domain: GAGVSQSPSNKVTEKGKDVELRCDPISGHTALYWYRQSLGQGLEFLIYFQGNSAPDKSGLPSDRFSAERTGGSVSTLTIQRTQQEDSAVYLCASSLEQGRSYNSPLHFGNGTRLTVT.

The chain links TRBV5-4 to TRBJ2-1; 9 bases are shared with TRBD2. Germline CDR1 is SGHNT and CDR2 is YYREEE (reference sequence). This CDR3 is 17 amino acids long. V gave up 0 bases and J gave up 7 bases; unmatched junction bases: 11. For the CDR3, the DNA is TGTGCCAGCAGCTTGGCTGGTGGCGGGGGGGCCGCAAATGAGCAGTTCTTC. Encoded protein: CASSLAGGGGAANEQFF. Supplemented by reference TRBV5-4 and TRBJ2-1, the full variable domain reads ETGVTQSPTHLIKTRGQQVTLRCSSQSGHNTVSWYQQALGQGPQFIFQYYREEENGRGNFPPRFSGLQFPNYSSELNVNALELDDSALYLCASSLAGGGGAANEQFFGPGTRLTVL.

The chain combines TRBV5-4 with TRBJ2-7; 7 bases map to TRBD1. In germline, CDR1 is SGHNT, CDR2 YYREEE (reference sequence). There are 14 residues in the CDR3. The V and J ends lost 2 bases and 2 bases, in that order; junction bases with no gene match: 4. Written as DNA, the CDR3 is TGTGCCAGCAGCTTTGGAGACAGGGCCTACGAGCAGTACTTC. Protein sequence: CASSFGDRAYEQYF.

This chain links TRBV30 with TRBJ1-6, with TRBD1 matching over 8 bases. This CDR3 has 17 amino acids. From germline, CDR1 is GTSNPN and CDR2 SVGIG (reference sequence). V was pared by 3 bases and J by 8 bases, with 15 bases of the junction left unmatched. The CDR3 nucleotides are TGTGCCTGGAGCTTCCCGCGGGCAGGGGGCTGGGATTCACCCCTCCACTTT. This sequence encodes CAWSFPRAGGWDSPLHF.